This T cell receptor (beta chain) was captured in a study of T-cell reconstitution after alpha-beta-depleted transplantation in children (dated by TCRdb to about 2016). Regarding the complete study: The study quantitatively tracked T-cell immune reconstitution after TCRalphabeta/CD19-depleted allogeneic hematopoietic cell transplantation in children using TCR repertoire profiling.

To prepare the library, PCR was applied. Data came from an Illumina HiSeq 2500. TCR library preparation used molecular barcoding, with unique molecular identifiers applied to normalize quantification of the TCRbeta repertoire. TCRdb handled the public reads itself, with Q25 trimming in fastp and clone calling in MiXCR, and kept productive beta chains. CDR3 protein duplicates are merged, each entry listing the most common genes and DNA. This sample is represented by approximately 630,000 distinct CDR3 sequences; about 12% of them were singletons. Together, the top ten hold 0.79% of the sample. Reading the label with the study, this specimen's treatment or condition is: allogeneic hematopoietic cell transplantation with graft depleted of TCRalphabeta T cells and CD19 B cells. Transplant recipients were children who received TCRalphabeta/CD19-depleted allogeneic hematopoietic cell grafts. Unmatched junction bases come to 5, with V trimmed by 8 bases and J by 2 bases. The germline V gene (reference sequence) sets CDR1 to DFQATT and CDR2 to SNEGSKA. The CDR3 runs 12 residues from the cysteine to the phenylalanine. Of the read, only the CDR3 DNA is kept; its 36 bases are in frame from base 1.

Overall study results and their limits: Over the following months the frequencies of hyperexpanded clones went down, and after one year T-cell counts and TCRbeta diversity were mostly credited to newly produced T cells. In some patients, high TCRbeta diversity at day 60 was attributed to recipient T cells and intrathymic progenitors that had survived conditioning. Apparently early alphabetaT-cell count recovery about two months after transplant reportedly relied on only several hundred rapidly expanded clones derived from non-depleted graft cells.

This clonotype was found many times. The specificity of this receptor is unknown. Qualities for individual bases were not recorded, and no much larger clone is one base off. The source of this sequence is a girl aged 2 to 10 with congenital amegakaryocytic thrombocytopenia, due to receive a stem cell transplant. This sample comprised PBMCs, obtained before TCRalphabeta/CD19-depleted stem cell transplant. This receptor chain uses TRBV20-1 and TRBJ2-7, and TRBD1 aligns with 8 junction nucleotides. The CDR3 region has the sequence CSSGTGPYEQYF. The DNA sequence is as follows: TGCAGTTCAGGGACAGGACCCTACGAGCAGTACTTC.